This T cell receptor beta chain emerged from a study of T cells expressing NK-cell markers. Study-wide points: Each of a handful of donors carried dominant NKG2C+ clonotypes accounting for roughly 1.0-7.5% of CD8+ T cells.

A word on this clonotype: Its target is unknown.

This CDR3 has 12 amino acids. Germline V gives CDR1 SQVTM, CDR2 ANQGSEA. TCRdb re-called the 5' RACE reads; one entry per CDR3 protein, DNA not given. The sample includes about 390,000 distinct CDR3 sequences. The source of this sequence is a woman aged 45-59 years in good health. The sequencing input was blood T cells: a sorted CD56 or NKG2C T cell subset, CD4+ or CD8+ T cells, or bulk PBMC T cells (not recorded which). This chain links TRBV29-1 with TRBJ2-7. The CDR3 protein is CSVTQLSYEQYF.